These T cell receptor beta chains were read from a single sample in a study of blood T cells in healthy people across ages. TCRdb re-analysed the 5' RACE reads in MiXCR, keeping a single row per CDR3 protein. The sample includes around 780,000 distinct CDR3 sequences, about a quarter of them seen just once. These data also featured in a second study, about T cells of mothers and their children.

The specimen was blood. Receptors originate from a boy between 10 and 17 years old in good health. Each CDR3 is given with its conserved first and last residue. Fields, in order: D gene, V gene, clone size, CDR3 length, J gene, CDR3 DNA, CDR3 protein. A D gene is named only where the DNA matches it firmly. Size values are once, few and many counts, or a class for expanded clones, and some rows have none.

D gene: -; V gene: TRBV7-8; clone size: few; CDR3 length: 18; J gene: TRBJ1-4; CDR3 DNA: TGTGCCAGCAGCTTGGATCAGGAGGGCCCCGCAACTAATGAAAAACTGTTTTTT; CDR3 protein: CASSLDQEGPATNEKLFF
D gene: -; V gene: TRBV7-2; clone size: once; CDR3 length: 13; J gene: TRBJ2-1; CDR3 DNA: TGTGCCAGCAGCGCTTTCACGGACAATGAGCAGTTCTTC; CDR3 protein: CASSAFTDNEQFF
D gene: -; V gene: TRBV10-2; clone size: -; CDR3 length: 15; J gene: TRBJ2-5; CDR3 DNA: TGCGCCAGCAGTTACGATCAGGGGTTGATGAAGACCCAGTACTTC; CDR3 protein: CASSYDQGLMKTQYF
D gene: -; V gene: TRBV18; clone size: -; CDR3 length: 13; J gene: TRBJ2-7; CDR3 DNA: TGTGCCAGCTCACAAACTCTCCAAAACGAGCAGTACTTC; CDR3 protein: CASSQTLQNEQYF
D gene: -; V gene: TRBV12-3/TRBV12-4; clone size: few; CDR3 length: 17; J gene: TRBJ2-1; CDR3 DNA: TGTGCCAGCAGCCGACTTTCGTCGGGGATCTCCTACAATGAGCAGTTCTTC; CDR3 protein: CASSRLSSGISYNEQFF
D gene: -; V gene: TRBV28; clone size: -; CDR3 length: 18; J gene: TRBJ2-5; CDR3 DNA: TGTGCCAGCAGTTTATCAAGGTCGGGTAGCGGCTACCAAGAGACCCAGTACTTC; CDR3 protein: CASSLSRSGSGYQETQYF
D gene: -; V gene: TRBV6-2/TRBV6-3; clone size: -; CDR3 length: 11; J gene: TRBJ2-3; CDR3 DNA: TGTGCCAGCACGGGTACAGATACGCAGTATTTT; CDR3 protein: CASTGTDTQYF
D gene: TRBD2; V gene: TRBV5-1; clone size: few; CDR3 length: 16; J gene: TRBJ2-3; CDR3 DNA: TGCGCCAGCAATACCGGACTAGCGGGAGGCACAGATACGCAGTATTTT; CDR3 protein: CASNTGLAGGTDTQYF
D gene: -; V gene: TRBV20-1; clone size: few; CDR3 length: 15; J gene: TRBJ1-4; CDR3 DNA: TGCAGTGCTAGAGATCCCAGGGGAGGGGGTGAAAAACTGTTTTTT; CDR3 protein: CSARDPRGGGEKLFF
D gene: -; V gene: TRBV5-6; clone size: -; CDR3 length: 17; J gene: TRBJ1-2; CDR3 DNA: TGTGCCAGCAGCTTGGTCGGGCTGACTAAGGGAAGTAACGGCTACACCTTC; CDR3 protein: CASSLVGLTKGSNGYTF
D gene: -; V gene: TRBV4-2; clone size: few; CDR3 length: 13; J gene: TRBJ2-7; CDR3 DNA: TGTGCCAGCAGCCAAAACAGGGTAGGCGAGCAGTACTTC; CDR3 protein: CASSQNRVGEQYF
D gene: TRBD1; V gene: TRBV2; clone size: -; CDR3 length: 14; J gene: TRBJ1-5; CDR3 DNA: TGTGCCGGGTCCGGGACAGGGGGAAATCAGCCCCAGCATTTT; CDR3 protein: CAGSGTGGNQPQHF
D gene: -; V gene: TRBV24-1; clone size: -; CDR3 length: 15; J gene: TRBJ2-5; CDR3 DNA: TGTGCCACCAGTGACGCCGGGACCCCCTGGGAGACCCAGTACTTC; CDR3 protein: CATSDAGTPWETQYF
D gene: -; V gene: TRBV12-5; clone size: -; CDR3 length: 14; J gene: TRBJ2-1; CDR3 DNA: TGTGCTAGTGGTTTAACAGGGTCTTACAATGAGCAGTTCTTC; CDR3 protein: CASGLTGSYNEQFF